The rows below give T cell receptor beta chains drawn from one sample of a study of CD8+CD57+ T cells in acquired aplastic anemia. TCRdb reanalysed the reads using MiXCR and keeps one entry per CDR3 protein. The sample lists some 170,000 distinct CDR3 sequences, about 45% occurring once. Source material: sorted CD4+, CD8+, or CD8+CD57+ T cells (not recorded which) from PBMCs. The receptors shown here come from a human donor with aplastic anemia. The CDR3 runs from the conserved cysteine through the conserved F or W. D genes are given only for firm matches. Clone size, where shown, is once, few, many, or a class for clones that have expanded.

d_call clone_size j_call v_call cdr3_aa cdr3_nt
- - TRBJ1-2 TRBV11-2 CASSSYSKMEGDYGYTF TGTGCCAGCAGCTCCTACTCGAAGATGGAGGGGGACTATGGCTACACCTTC
- - TRBJ2-5 TRBV18 CASSPVAGETQYF TGTGCCAGCTCACCAGTCGCTGGGGAGACCCAGTACTTC
- - TRBJ1-4 TRBV19 CASRREGGTNEKLFF TGTGCCAGTAGACGAGAGGGGGGAACTAATGAAAAACTGTTTTTT
- few TRBJ2-3 TRBV20-1 CSARGPGRTDTQYF TGCAGTGCTAGAGGCCCAGGGAGGACAGATACGCAGTATTTT
TRBD2 few TRBJ2-1 TRBV6-1 CASRGLAGGSYNEQFF TGTGCCAGCAGGGGACTAGCGGGGGGGTCATACAATGAGCAGTTCTTC
- many TRBJ1-3 TRBV5-6 CASSLYDISGNTIYF TGTGCCAGCAGCTTGTACGACATCTCTGGAAACACCATATATTTT
TRBD1 once TRBJ1-2 TRBV2 CASSVAGGYGYTF TGCGCCAGCAGTGTTGCAGGGGGCTATGGCTACACCTTC
TRBD1 - TRBJ2-3 TRBV2 CASKGTDNTDTQYF TGTGCCAGCAAAGGGACAGACAACACAGATACGCAGTATTTT
- - TRBJ2-7 TRBV10-3 CAISEQGLAEQYF TGTGCCATCAGTGAACAGGGCCTCGCCGAGCAGTACTTC
- many TRBJ2-7 TRBV20-1 CSARQAVYEQYF TGCAGTGCTAGACAGGCCGTCTACGAGCAGTACTTC
- - TRBJ1-2 TRBV10-3 CAIGPPRGYGYTF TGTGCCATCGGCCCCCCCCGGGGCTATGGCTACACCTTC
- - TRBJ2-3 TRBV2 CAGKDTRTDTQYF TGTGCTGGCAAGGACACTCGCACAGATACGCAGTATTTT
TRBD2 - TRBJ2-3 TRBV24-1 CATSDASGTSGMGRTQYF TGTGCCACCAGTGATGCTTCCGGGACTAGCGGGATGGGGAGGACGCAGTATTTT
- many TRBJ1-1 TRBV5-6 CASSLRGPEAFF TGTGCCAGCAGCTTGAGGGGCCCTGAAGCTTTCTTT
TRBD1 many TRBJ2-3 TRBV5-8 CASSLGRGFTDTQYF TGCGCCAGCAGCTTGGGCAGGGGGTTCACAGATACGCAGTATTTT
TRBD1 few TRBJ2-1 TRBV7-3 CASSTPGGTGGGEQFF TGTGCCAGCAGCACCCCGGGGGGGACAGGGGGCGGGGAGCAGTTCTTC